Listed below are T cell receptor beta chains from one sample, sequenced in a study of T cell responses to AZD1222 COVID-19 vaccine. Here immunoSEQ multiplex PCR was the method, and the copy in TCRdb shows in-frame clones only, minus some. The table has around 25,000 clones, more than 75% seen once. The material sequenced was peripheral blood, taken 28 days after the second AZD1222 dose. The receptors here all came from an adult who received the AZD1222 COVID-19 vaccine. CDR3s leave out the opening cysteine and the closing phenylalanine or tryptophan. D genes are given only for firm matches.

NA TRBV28 ASSGQIPYGYT
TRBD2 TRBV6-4 ASSDSAGGSTDTQY
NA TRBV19 ASSIQAYNEQF
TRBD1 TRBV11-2 ASSLGPGTGQPQH
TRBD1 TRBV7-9 ASSLRGQGNTGELF
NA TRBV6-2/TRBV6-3 ASSYPGAGTEAF
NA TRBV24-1 ATSDFSRSSYNEQF
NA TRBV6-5 ASSSSGVFGNTIY
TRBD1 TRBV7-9 ASSPWDRVYEQY
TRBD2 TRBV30 AFALADSTDTQY
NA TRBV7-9 ASSRGVTTGELF
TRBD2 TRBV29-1 SVKSGGPDEQF
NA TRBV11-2 ASSYGDPAGAYEQY
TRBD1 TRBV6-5 ASISTGGTEAF
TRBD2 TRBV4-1 ASSPEEGRDTDTQY
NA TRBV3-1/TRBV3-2 ASSRYVGGTEAF
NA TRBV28 ASSLNNRRVNQPQH
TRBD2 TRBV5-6 ASSELAGDGDTQY
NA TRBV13 ASSSAGYRNNEQF
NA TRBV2 ASRIGRDTEAF
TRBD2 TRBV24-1 ATSDRWTSGSLNTGELF
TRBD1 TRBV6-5 ASSITDRANEQF
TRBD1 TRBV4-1 ASSQGTGRMNTEAF
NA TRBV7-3 ASSPQGGKQF
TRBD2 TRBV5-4 ASSSAGTSSYEQY
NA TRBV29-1 SAGHTDTQY
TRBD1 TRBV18 ASSPPDTGDEKLF
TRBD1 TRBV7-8 ASSWGQGRAF
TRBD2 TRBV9 ASSVAGGRADTQY
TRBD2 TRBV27 ASTSGIPYNEQF
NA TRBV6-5 AILNGRTQY
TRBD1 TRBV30 ASSGTGGEAF
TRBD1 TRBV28 ASGGQGRDQPQH
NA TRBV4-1 ASAGLTVSKNIQY
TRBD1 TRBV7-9 ASSLGTGGSNNQPQH
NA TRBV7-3 ASSLSRGDNEQF
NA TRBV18 ASSPFETGRNTIY